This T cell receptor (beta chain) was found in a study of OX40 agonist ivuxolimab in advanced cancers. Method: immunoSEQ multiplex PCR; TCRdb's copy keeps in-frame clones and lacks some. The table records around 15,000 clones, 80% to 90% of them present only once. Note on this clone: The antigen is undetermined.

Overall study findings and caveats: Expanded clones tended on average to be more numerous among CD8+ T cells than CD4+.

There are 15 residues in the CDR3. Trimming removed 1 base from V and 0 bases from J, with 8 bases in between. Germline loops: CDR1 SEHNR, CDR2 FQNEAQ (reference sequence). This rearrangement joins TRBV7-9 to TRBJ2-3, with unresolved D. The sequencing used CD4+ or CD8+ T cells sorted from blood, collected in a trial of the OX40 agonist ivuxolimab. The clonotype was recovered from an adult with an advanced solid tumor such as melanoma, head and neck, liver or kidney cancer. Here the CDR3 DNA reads TGTGCCAGCAGCTTAGGACCGGGTAGCACAGATACGCAGTATTTT. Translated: CASSLGPGSTDTQYF.